This T cell receptor (beta chain) was captured by sequencing in a study of T cells in Graves' hyperthyroidism and ophthalmopathy. General study findings and limits: Prediction of ophthalmopathy progression came a median around 6 months pre-onset.

This clonotype was seen only a few times. Its antigen is not known. Regions amplified from RNA transcripts were the TCR beta CDR3 regions. Carried out on the TCR CDR3, a first-round RT-PCR used the HTBI primer set. One entry per CDR3 protein results from TCRdb running MiXCR on the multiplex PCR reads. Altogether roughly 500,000 distinct CDR3 sequences are present, roughly a quarter being singletons, with the ten largest covering 10% to 12%. Losses at the gene ends were 0 bases for V and 4 bases for J; bases not matched to a gene: 5. Germline CDR1 reads MGHRA; CDR2 reads YSYEKL. This CDR3 has 16 amino acids. Patients were excluded because of uncontrolled infection, other autoimmune disease, pregnancy or lactation. Based on clinical symptoms, serum thyroxine and TRAb, thyroid ultrasound and orbital computed tomography, diagnoses were reached.

Sequencing was performed on blood. This chain joins TRBV4-1 and TRBJ2-7, with 11 bases aligning to TRBD1. This receptor was taken from a woman aged 25 to 39 with Graves' ophthalmopathy. The CDR3 loop is CASSQDEGTGGYEQYF. DNA for the CDR3: TGCGCCAGCAGCCAAGATGAGGGGACAGGGGGTTACGAGCAGTACTTC.